This is a list of T cell receptor beta chains from one sample in a study of human thymus T cells. Here immunoSEQ multiplex PCR was the method, and the copy in TCRdb shows in-frame clones only, minus some. The sample includes under 150,000 clones, around 94% of them seen just once. What was sequenced was thymus tissue. These TCRs come from a boy in the first two years of life with a congenital heart defect but otherwise immunologically healthy. CDR3s include the opening cysteine and the closing phenylalanine or tryptophan. A D gene is named only where the DNA matches it firmly.

V gene,J gene,D gene,CDR3 DNA,CDR3 protein
TRBV11-3,TRBJ2-2,TRBD1,TGTGCCAGCAGCTTCCGGGGGACAGGGGACCCGGGAGGTACCGGGGAGCTGTTTTTT,CASSFRGTGDPGGTGELFF
TRBV20-1,TRBJ2-5,NA,TGCAGTGCCGGACCCCGGGGGACCCAGTACTTC,CSAGPRGTQYF
TRBV7-9,TRBJ1-1,NA,TGTGCCAGCAGCTTTGGGGAGTCGAGCACTGAAGCTTTCTTT,CASSFGESSTEAFF
TRBV30,TRBJ1-3,NA,TGTGCCTGGAGTGTACGAGGCAGGGGTTGTGGAAACACCATATATTTT,CAWSVRGRGCGNTIYF
TRBV9,TRBJ2-4,NA,TGTGCCAGCAGCGTAGGACTAGCCAAAAACATTCAGTACTTC,CASSVGLAKNIQYF
TRBV11-2,TRBJ2-2,TRBD1,TGTGCCAGCAGCCCCCGAGCAGGGGGGAACACCGGGGAGCTGTTTTTT,CASSPRAGGNTGELFF
TRBV5-1,TRBJ1-2,TRBD1,TGCGCCAGCAGCTTCACCTTACAGGGGCCGCATGGCTACACCTTC,CASSFTLQGPHGYTF
TRBV10-3,TRBJ1-3,NA,TGTGCCATCAGTGAGTCAGGAGGGTGGAACACCATATATTTT,CAISESGGWNTIYF
TRBV6-5,TRBJ1-1,TRBD1,TGTGCCAGCAGTAGCAGACAGGGGTTGAACACTGAAGCTTTCTTT,CASSSRQGLNTEAFF
TRBV27,TRBJ1-6,NA,TGTGCCAGCAGTCCGCCGACAGGCCGCTCACCCCTCCACTTT,CASSPPTGRSPLHF